The rows below give T cell receptor beta chains drawn from one sample of a study of T cells in Graves' hyperthyroidism and ophthalmopathy. TCRdb recomputed calls from the multiplex PCR reads with MiXCR, one row per CDR3 protein. The sample lists around 500,000 distinct CDR3 sequences, 13% to 15% occurring once. Input material: blood. The receptors stem from a woman in her forties with Graves' hyperthyroidism. CDR3s include the opening cysteine and the closing phenylalanine or tryptophan. A D gene is named only where the DNA matches it firmly. Size is omitted from some rows. Given values are once, few, many or a class for expanded clones.

abundance: many
j_gene: TRBJ2-5
v_gene: TRBV11-1
d_gene: TRBD2
CDR3nt: TGTGCCAGCAGCTTTCTAGCGGGAGACGGGGAGACCCAGTACTTC
CDR3aa: CASSFLAGDGETQYF

abundance: few
j_gene: TRBJ2-2
v_gene: TRBV20-1
d_gene: .
CDR3nt: TGCAGTGCTAGCAGACAGAGGGGCGACACCGGGGAGCTGTTTTTT
CDR3aa: CSASRQRGDTGELFF

abundance: many
j_gene: TRBJ2-3
v_gene: TRBV6-1
d_gene: .
CDR3nt: TGTGCCAGCAGTTATAAAGCGACTAGAACGGGCACAGATACGCAGTATTTT
CDR3aa: CASSYKATRTGTDTQYF

abundance: many
j_gene: TRBJ2-3
v_gene: TRBV20-1
d_gene: .
CDR3nt: TGCAGTGCTAGAGAAGCGGGACACCCAAGCACAGATACGCAGTATTTT
CDR3aa: CSAREAGHPSTDTQYF

abundance: .
j_gene: TRBJ2-1
v_gene: TRBV27
d_gene: .
CDR3nt: TGTGCCAGCAGTGATTACAATGAGCAGTCCTTC
CDR3aa: CASSDYNEQSF

abundance: many
j_gene: TRBJ2-5
v_gene: TRBV5-1
d_gene: TRBD1
CDR3nt: TGCGCCAGCAGCCCATGGGGACAGGGGCAAGAGACCCAGTACTTC
CDR3aa: CASSPWGQGQETQYF

abundance: few
j_gene: TRBJ1-5
v_gene: TRBV2
d_gene: TRBD1
CDR3nt: TGTGCCAGCAAAGCAGGGGGCTTACAGCCCCAGCATTTT
CDR3aa: CASKAGGLQPQHF

abundance: few
j_gene: TRBJ2-1
v_gene: TRBV6-1
d_gene: TRBD1
CDR3nt: TGTGCCAGCAGTGTACAGGGGGGTAATGAGCAGTTCTTC
CDR3aa: CASSVQGGNEQFF

abundance: many
j_gene: TRBJ1-2
v_gene: TRBV3-1
d_gene: .
CDR3nt: TGTGCCAGCAGCCAAGATTTTGTTAAGGGGGATGGCTACACCTTC
CDR3aa: CASSQDFVKGDGYTF

abundance: .
j_gene: TRBJ2-1
v_gene: TRBV7-9
d_gene: .
CDR3nt: TGTGCCAGCAGCTCCCCCTGGCGGGTCGGACTTAACAATGAGCAGTTCTTC
CDR3aa: CASSSPWRVGLNNEQFF

abundance: many
j_gene: TRBJ2-7
v_gene: TRBV28
d_gene: TRBD1
CDR3nt: TGTGCCAGCAGTGGAGCCTTGGGGACAGGGGGACTCTACGAGCAGTACTTC
CDR3aa: CASSGALGTGGLYEQYF

abundance: .
j_gene: TRBJ1-2
v_gene: TRBV28
d_gene: .
CDR3nt: TGTGCCAGCAGTCTCAGCGGGGGAAAGGCTAACTATGGCTACACCTTC
CDR3aa: CASSLSGGKANYGYTF

abundance: many
j_gene: TRBJ1-1
v_gene: TRBV6-6
d_gene: .
CDR3nt: TGTGCCAGCAGTTACCCCCCGGACGCGTTGAACACTGAAGCTTTCTTT
CDR3aa: CASSYPPDALNTEAFF

abundance: .
j_gene: TRBJ2-1
v_gene: TRBV20-1
d_gene: .
CDR3nt: TGCAGTGCTAGTCCGGGACTCACACGATACAATGAGCAGTTCTTC
CDR3aa: CSASPGLTRYNEQFF

abundance: few
j_gene: TRBJ2-1
v_gene: TRBV28
d_gene: TRBD2
CDR3nt: TGTGCCAGCACCGAGGGGACTAGCGGAAGTCATGAGCAGTTCTTC
CDR3aa: CASTEGTSGSHEQFF

abundance: many
j_gene: TRBJ1-6
v_gene: TRBV27
d_gene: .
CDR3nt: TGTGCCAGCAGTACCTCGAGGGACATTTATAATTCACCCCTCCACTTT
CDR3aa: CASSTSRDIYNSPLHF

abundance: many
j_gene: TRBJ1-5
v_gene: TRBV2
d_gene: TRBD1
CDR3nt: TGTGCCAGCAGGGCCGTCGGGACAGTTAGCAATCAGCCCCAGCATTTT
CDR3aa: CASRAVGTVSNQPQHF

abundance: few
j_gene: TRBJ1-6
v_gene: TRBV12-3/TRBV12-4
d_gene: TRBD1
CDR3nt: TGTGCCAGCAGTCCGGAGACAGGGGCCTCTCTCCCCCTCCACTTT
CDR3aa: CASSPETGASLPLHF

abundance: many
j_gene: TRBJ1-5
v_gene: TRBV18
d_gene: TRBD1
CDR3nt: TGTGCCAGCTCGCAGGGACAGGGGCAGGGGCAGCCCCAGCATTTT
CDR3aa: CASSQGQGQGQPQHF

abundance: few
j_gene: TRBJ2-7
v_gene: TRBV12-3/TRBV12-4
d_gene: TRBD1
CDR3nt: TGTGCCAGCAGTACCGGGACAGGGCTCGAGCAGTACTTC
CDR3aa: CASSTGTGLEQYF

abundance: many
j_gene: TRBJ2-3
v_gene: TRBV28
d_gene: .
CDR3nt: TGTGCCAGCAGCCACCTTTTAGAGTTGACAGATACGCAGTATTTT
CDR3aa: CASSHLLELTDTQYF

abundance: many
j_gene: TRBJ2-3
v_gene: TRBV5-5
d_gene: TRBD2
CDR3nt: TGTGCCAGCAGCTTGGTTTGGTTTGGAGCGGGGGCAGATACGCAGTATTTT
CDR3aa: CASSLVWFGAGADTQYF

abundance: many
j_gene: TRBJ2-5
v_gene: TRBV29-1
d_gene: .
CDR3nt: TGCAGCGTTGATAGCGACAGAGACCAAGAGACCCAGTACTTC
CDR3aa: CSVDSDRDQETQYF

abundance: .
j_gene: TRBJ2-7
v_gene: TRBV11-2
d_gene: .
CDR3nt: TGTGCCAGCAGCCCACCGTTTAGCGGAGACGAGCAGTACTTC
CDR3aa: CASSPPFSGDEQYF

abundance: many
j_gene: TRBJ2-3
v_gene: TRBV5-1
d_gene: TRBD1
CDR3nt: TGCGCCAGCAGCTCGACGGGACAGAGCACAGATACGCAGTATTTT
CDR3aa: CASSSTGQSTDTQYF

abundance: few
j_gene: TRBJ1-4
v_gene: TRBV28
d_gene: .
CDR3nt: TGTGCCAGCAGCCATGCAGGGAGAACTAATGAAAAACTGTTTTTT
CDR3aa: CASSHAGRTNEKLFF

abundance: many
j_gene: TRBJ2-2
v_gene: TRBV11-2
d_gene: .
CDR3nt: TGTGCCAGCAGCTTAGAGGGGAGGGAGCTGTTTTTT
CDR3aa: CASSLEGRELFF

abundance: .
j_gene: TRBJ1-1
v_gene: TRBV27
d_gene: TRBD1
CDR3nt: TGTGCCAGCAGTTCCCAGGGGGCGGACACTGAAGCTTTCTTT
CDR3aa: CASSSQGADTEAFF

abundance: many
j_gene: TRBJ2-7
v_gene: TRBV28
d_gene: .
CDR3nt: TGTGCCAGCAGTTTGCAAGTTGGCTTCTACGAGCAGTACTTC
CDR3aa: CASSLQVGFYEQYF

abundance: many
j_gene: TRBJ1-4
v_gene: TRBV7-9
d_gene: TRBD1
CDR3nt: TGTGCCAGCAGCCCGGACAGGGGTAATGAAAAACTGTTTTTT
CDR3aa: CASSPDRGNEKLFF

abundance: many
j_gene: TRBJ2-1
v_gene: TRBV18
d_gene: .
CDR3nt: TGTGCCAGCTCACCTTCGGTAATTGGCGATAATGAGCAGTTCTTC
CDR3aa: CASSPSVIGDNEQFF

abundance: .
j_gene: TRBJ2-7
v_gene: TRBV4-1
d_gene: .
CDR3nt: TGCGCCAGCAGCCAGGGACCTAGTGGCGAGCAGTACTTC
CDR3aa: CASSQGPSGEQYF

abundance: many
j_gene: TRBJ1-6
v_gene: TRBV6-1
d_gene: .
CDR3nt: TGTGCCAGCACCTACACAGGGTCGAATTCACCCCTCCACTTT
CDR3aa: CASTYTGSNSPLHF

abundance: many
j_gene: TRBJ2-2
v_gene: TRBV6-2/TRBV6-3
d_gene: .
CDR3nt: TGTGCCAGCAGTGAGGGTGGGGAGCTGTTTTTT
CDR3aa: CASSEGGELFF

abundance: many
j_gene: TRBJ2-3
v_gene: TRBV6-1
d_gene: TRBD2
CDR3nt: TGTGCCAGCAGTGATCGTCTAGCGGGTCTCACAGATACGCAGTATTTT
CDR3aa: CASSDRLAGLTDTQYF

abundance: .
j_gene: TRBJ2-2
v_gene: TRBV4-1
d_gene: .
CDR3nt: TGCGCCAGCAGCCAAGGTTCGGAGGGGGCAAGGGAGCTGTTTTTT
CDR3aa: CASSQGSEGARELFF

abundance: few
j_gene: TRBJ2-1
v_gene: TRBV18
d_gene: .
CDR3nt: TGTGCCAGCTCACCACCGGGAACAGGTTTGTCCAGTGAGCAGTTCTTC
CDR3aa: CASSPPGTGLSSEQFF

abundance: many
j_gene: TRBJ2-1
v_gene: TRBV5-1
d_gene: TRBD1
CDR3nt: TGCGCCAGCAGCTCGGGACAGTACTCCTACAATGAGCAGTTCTTC
CDR3aa: CASSSGQYSYNEQFF

abundance: many
j_gene: TRBJ2-7
v_gene: TRBV20-1
d_gene: .
CDR3nt: TGCAGTGCTAGAGATCAGTCCCTCGAGCAGTACTTC
CDR3aa: CSARDQSLEQYF

abundance: .
j_gene: TRBJ1-4
v_gene: TRBV19
d_gene: TRBD1
CDR3nt: TGTGCCAGTAGGGACAGGGATAAGGGAAAACTGTTTTTT
CDR3aa: CASRDRDKGKLFF

abundance: many
j_gene: TRBJ2-1
v_gene: TRBV11-1
d_gene: .
CDR3nt: TGTGCCAGCAGCTTGGCAGCACTGAGCTCCTACAATGAGCAGTTCTTC
CDR3aa: CASSLAALSSYNEQFF

abundance: .
j_gene: TRBJ2-3
v_gene: TRBV11-2
d_gene: TRBD2
CDR3nt: TGTGCCAGTAGCTTAACCGGGACTAGCGCAGATACGCAGTATTTT
CDR3aa: CASSLTGTSADTQYF

abundance: .
j_gene: TRBJ2-5
v_gene: TRBV5-1
d_gene: .
CDR3nt: TGCGCCAGCAGCTTGATCCCAGGCGAACAAGAGACCCAGTACTTC
CDR3aa: CASSLIPGEQETQYF

abundance: few
j_gene: TRBJ2-1
v_gene: TRBV18
d_gene: .
CDR3nt: TGTGCCAGCTCGCGCGCGGTACTAGCTGGGGATGAGCAGTTCTTC
CDR3aa: CASSRAVLAGDEQFF

abundance: few
j_gene: TRBJ2-7
v_gene: TRBV5-5
d_gene: .
CDR3nt: TGTGCCAGCAGCCTTCGCAGGGCGGACTCCTACGAGCAGTACTTC
CDR3aa: CASSLRRADSYEQYF

abundance: few
j_gene: TRBJ1-4
v_gene: TRBV12-3/TRBV12-4
d_gene: .
CDR3nt: TGTGCCAGCAGCTATCAAGACATTGCAACTAATGAAAAACTGTTTTTT
CDR3aa: CASSYQDIATNEKLFF

abundance: many
j_gene: TRBJ2-3
v_gene: TRBV3-1
d_gene: TRBD2
CDR3nt: TGTGCCAGCAGCCAAGGACTAGCGAGCACAGATACGCAGTATTTT
CDR3aa: CASSQGLASTDTQYF

abundance: .
j_gene: TRBJ1-6
v_gene: TRBV24-1
d_gene: .
CDR3nt: TGTGCCACCAGGGCCTTTACTTCACCCCTCCACTTT
CDR3aa: CATRAFTSPLHF